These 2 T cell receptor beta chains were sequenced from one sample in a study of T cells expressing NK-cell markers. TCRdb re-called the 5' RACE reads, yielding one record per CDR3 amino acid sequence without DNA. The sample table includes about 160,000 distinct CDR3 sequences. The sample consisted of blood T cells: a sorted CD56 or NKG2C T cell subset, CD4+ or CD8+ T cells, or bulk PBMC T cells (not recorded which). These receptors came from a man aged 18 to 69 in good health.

This chain's CDR3 is CASSPGLAGGFSTDTQYF. This sequence joins TRBV11-2 and TRBJ2-3; the TRBD2 assignment by TCRdb is unverifiable without DNA. The CDR3 covers 18 residues. The germline gives CDR1 SGHAT, CDR2 FQNNGV.

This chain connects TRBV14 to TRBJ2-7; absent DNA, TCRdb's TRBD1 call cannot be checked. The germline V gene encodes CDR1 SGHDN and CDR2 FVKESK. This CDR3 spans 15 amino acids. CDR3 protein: CASSQGSGGRNEQYF.